This T cell receptor beta chain emerged from a study of beta chain features in type 1 diabetes. General study results and limits: When Type 1 diabetes patients were examined, their TCRB CDR3s proved moderately but significantly shorter in all four CD4+ subsets.

This clone was observed a handful of times. Its antigen is still unknown. Every bit of the isolated RNA underwent reverse transcription, so sequencing read expressed TCRB transcripts. Clones were sequenced by immunoSEQ multiplex PCR, and TCRdb holds only the in-frame ones, with some missing. This table holds 160,000 or so clones, roughly 9% found once. The CDR3 runs to 15 residues. V shed 4 bases and J 2 bases; nucleotides not matched to a gene: 7. CDR1 is SGHNT, CDR2 YYREEE, per germline (reference sequence). Naive, central memory, regulatory and stem cell-like memory cells within the CD4+ compartment were sorted using CD45RO/CCR7/CD25/CD127/CD95/CD27.

Specimen: central memory CD4+ T cells from blood. This clonotype originated in a woman in her 30s with type 1 diabetes. This chain links TRBV5-4 with TRBJ2-7, with TRBD1 matching over 9 bases. In nucleotides, the CDR3 is TGTGCCAGCAGCGTCCGGGACAGGGCCGCCTACGAGCAGTACTTC. Amino acid sequence: CASSVRDRAAYEQYF.